Sequencing of this T cell receptor (beta chain) was carried out in a study of PD-L1 blockade in urothelial cancer. About the research overall: A median blood sample held approximately 150,000 T cells and tens of thousands of unique TCRs.

The time point was: peripheral blood 6 weeks after treatment start. The CDR3 covers 15 residues. J was trimmed by 9 bases and V by 5 bases; bases with no gene match: 10. In germline, CDR1 is SGHTA, CDR2 FQGTGA. The protocol was immunoSEQ multiplex PCR, while the TCRdb copy is restricted to in-frame clones and leaves out a portion. The sample includes some 120,000 clones, more than 70% seen only once; the top ten take roughly 2.4%. The sequence was collected from a man over 45 with urothelial cancer. The genes are TRBV7-3 and TRBJ1-6; 7 bases agree with TRBD1. Sequenced here: PBMCs, sampled around atezolizumab (anti-PD-L1) treatment. The CDR3 protein is CASSQGQPLSSPLHF. The CDR3 DNA reads as TGTGCCAGCAGCCAGGGACAGCCTCTGAGTTCACCCCTCCACTTT.